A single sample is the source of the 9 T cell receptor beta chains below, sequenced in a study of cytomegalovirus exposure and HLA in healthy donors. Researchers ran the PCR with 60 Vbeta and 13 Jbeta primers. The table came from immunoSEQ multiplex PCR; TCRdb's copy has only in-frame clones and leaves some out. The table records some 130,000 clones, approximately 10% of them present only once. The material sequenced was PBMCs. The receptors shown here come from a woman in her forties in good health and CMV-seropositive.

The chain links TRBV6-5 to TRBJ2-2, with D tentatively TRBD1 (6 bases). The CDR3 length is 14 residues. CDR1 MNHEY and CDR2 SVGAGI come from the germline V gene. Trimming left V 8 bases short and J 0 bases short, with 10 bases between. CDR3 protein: CASWDNANTGELFF. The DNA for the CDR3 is TGTGCCAGCTGGGACAACGCGAACACCGGGGAGCTGTTTTTT.

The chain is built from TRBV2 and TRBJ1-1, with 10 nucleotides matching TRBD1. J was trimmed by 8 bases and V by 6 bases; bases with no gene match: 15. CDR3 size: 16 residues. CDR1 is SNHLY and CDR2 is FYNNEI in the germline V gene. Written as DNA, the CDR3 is TGTGCCAGCAGCGAGCGGAGACTTGACAGGGGGCGCGAAGCTTTCTTT. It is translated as CASSERRLDRGREAFF.

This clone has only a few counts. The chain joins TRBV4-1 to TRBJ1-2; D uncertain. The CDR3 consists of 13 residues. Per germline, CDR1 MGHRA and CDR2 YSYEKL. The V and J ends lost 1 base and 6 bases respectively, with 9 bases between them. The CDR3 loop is CASSQVTADGYTF. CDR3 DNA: TGCGCCAGCAGCCAAGTCACGGCGGATGGCTACACCTTC.

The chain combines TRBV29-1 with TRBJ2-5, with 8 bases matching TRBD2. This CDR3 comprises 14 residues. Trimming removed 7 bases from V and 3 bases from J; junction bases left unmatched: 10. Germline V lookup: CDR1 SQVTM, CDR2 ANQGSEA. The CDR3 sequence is CSATPAGGKETQYF. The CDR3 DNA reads TGCAGCGCGACCCCTGCGGGGGGAAAAGAGACCCAGTACTTC. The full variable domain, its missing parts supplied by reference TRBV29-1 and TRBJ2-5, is SAVISQKPSRDICQRGTSLTIQCQVDSQVTMMFWYRQQPGQSLTLIATANQGSEATYESGFVIDKFPISRPNLTFSTLTVSNMSPEDSSIYLCSATPAGGKETQYFGPGTRLLVL.

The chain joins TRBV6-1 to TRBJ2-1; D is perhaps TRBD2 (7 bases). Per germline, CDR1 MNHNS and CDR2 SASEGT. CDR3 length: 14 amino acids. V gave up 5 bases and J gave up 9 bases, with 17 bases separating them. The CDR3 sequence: CASSLEGGRSEQFF. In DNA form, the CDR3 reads TGTGCCAGCAGTTTGGAGGGGGGGCGGAGTGAGCAGTTCTTC.

DNA for the CDR3: TGTGCCAGCAGTGAACGGAGCCGTGGTGAGACCCAGTACTTC. It yields the protein CASSERSRGETQYF. The chain couples TRBV6-1 to TRBJ2-5, with D hard to call. The CDR3 totals 14 residues. In germline, CDR1 is MNHNS, CDR2 SASEGT. V was trimmed by 2 bases and J by 5 bases, leaving 12 bases between them.

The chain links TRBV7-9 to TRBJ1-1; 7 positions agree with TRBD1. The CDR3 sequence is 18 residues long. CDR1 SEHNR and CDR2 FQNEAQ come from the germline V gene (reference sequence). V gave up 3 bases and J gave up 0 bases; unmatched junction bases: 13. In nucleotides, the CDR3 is TGTGCCAGCAGCTTGGATAACGGAGGGGGCGCAGTGAACACTGAAGCTTTCTTT. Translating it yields CASSLDNGGGAVNTEAFF.

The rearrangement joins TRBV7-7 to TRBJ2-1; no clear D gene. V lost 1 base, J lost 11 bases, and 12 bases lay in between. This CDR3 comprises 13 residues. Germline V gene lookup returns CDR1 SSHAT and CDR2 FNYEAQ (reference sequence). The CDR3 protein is CASSLEVESQQFF. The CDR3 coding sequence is TGTGCCAGCAGCTTAGAAGTTGAGAGTCAGCAGTTCTTC.

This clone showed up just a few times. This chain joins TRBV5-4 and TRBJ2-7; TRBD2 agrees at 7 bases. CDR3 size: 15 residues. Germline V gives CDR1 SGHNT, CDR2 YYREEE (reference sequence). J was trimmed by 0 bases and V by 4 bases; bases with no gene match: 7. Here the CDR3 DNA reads TGTGCCAGCAGCGATAGAGGACTAGGCTCCTACGAGCAGTACTTC. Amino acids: CASSDRGLGSYEQYF.